The source of this T cell receptor (beta chain) is a study of blood T cell repertoires in COVID-19. Only in-frame clones appear in the TCRdb table, and some are missing; sequencing was by immunoSEQ multiplex PCR. The sample records under 500,000 clones, around 90% being singletons. V shed 2 bases and J 6 bases; nucleotides not matched to a gene: 5. From germline, CDR1 is SGHVS and CDR2 FQNEAQ. CDR3 size: 17 residues. Sequencing was carried out using PBMCs or T cells enriched from blood (not recorded which). The sequence came from a woman aged 18-35 years with acute COVID-19. The rearrangement joins TRBV7-8 to TRBJ2-3, with 16 nucleotides matching TRBD2. CDR3 sequence (DNA): TGTGCCAGCAGCTTATTCGGGACTAGCGGGGGGGCGGATACGCAGTATTTT. As protein: CASSLFGTSGGADTQYF.